The 24 T cell receptor beta chains in this list originate from one sample, sequenced in a study of T cell responses to AZD1222 COVID-19 vaccine. Using immunoSEQ multiplex PCR, the repertoire was profiled, and TCRdb retains in-frame clones only, with some absent. The data show some 130,000 clones, 85% to 95% seen once. The source material was peripheral blood, sampled on day 0 of AZD1222 vaccination. These receptors were collected from an adult in good health.

The chain couples TRBV28 to TRBJ1-1; TRBD1 is a possible D gene (5 bases). This CDR3 spans 13 amino acids. Germline CDR1 reads MDHEN; CDR2 reads SYDVKM. Trimming took 6 bases from V and 7 from J, leaving 15 bases between them. The CDR3 reads CASSSGPLFEAFF. The CDR3 nucleotides are TGTGCCAGCAGCTCGGGACCGCTGTTTGAAGCTTTCTTT.

J is TRBJ1-1 and V is TRBV27; no firm D call. This CDR3 spans 13 amino acids. The V gene's germline CDR1 is MNHEY and CDR2 SMNVEV (reference sequence). The V end was cut by 5 bases, the J end by 3 bases, with 10 bases between. The CDR3 nucleotides are TGTGCCAGCAGTCTGTCGGGGTACACTGAAGCTTTCTTT. Translated: CASSLSGYTEAFF.

The J gene is TRBJ2-1, the V gene TRBV6-4; 13 nucleotides align to TRBD2. Germline V gene lookup returns CDR1 MRHNA and CDR2 SNTAGT. The CDR3 extends over 16 amino acids. After removal of 4 bases from V and 5 bases from J, the junction contained 5 bases not matched to a gene. The CDR3 loop reads CASSVTGTSGDNEQFF. The CDR3 DNA reads TGTGCCAGCAGTGTGACCGGGACTAGCGGGGACAATGAGCAGTTCTTC.

The CDR3 sequence is CASSLGGVYNEQFF. The CDR3 nucleotides read TGTGCCAGCAGTTTAGGAGGGGTCTACAATGAGCAGTTCTTC. This chain joins TRBV27 and TRBJ2-1, with a possible D match to TRBD2 (6 bases). V lost 2 bases, J lost 3 bases, and 8 bases lay in between. Germline V gene sequence: CDR1 MNHEY, CDR2 SMNVEV (reference sequence). This CDR3 comprises 14 residues.

CDR3 coding DNA: TGTGCCAGCAGTTCCGGGGGGCCCACTGAAGCTTTCTTT. Protein product: CASSSGGPTEAFF. The chain has TRBV9 and TRBJ1-1, with a possible D match to TRBD1 (6 bases). Per germline, CDR1 SGDLS and CDR2 YYNGEE. The V gene lost 5 bases and the J gene lost 4 bases, with 12 bases spanning the gap. This CDR3 has 13 amino acids.

The rearrangement joins TRBV5-4 to TRBJ2-3; 12 bases are a match to TRBD1. V gave up 0 bases and J gave up 6 bases; unmatched junction bases: 5. The length of the CDR3 is 16 residues. Germline CDR1 and CDR2: SGHNT and YYREEE (reference sequence). CDR3 nucleotides: TGTGCCAGCAGCTTGGTGGGGACAGGGGGCGGCGATACGCAGTATTTT. Protein: CASSLVGTGGGDTQYF.

On this clone itself: Other DNA sequences in the same sample also yield this CDR3. The gene calls are TRBV5-1 and TRBJ1-1; D ambiguous. From germline, CDR1 is SGHRS and CDR2 YFSETQ. Trimming pared 0 bases from V and 0 bases from J, leaving 3 bases between. The CDR3 extends over 13 amino acids. CDR3 sequence reads: CASSLGLNTEAFF. As DNA, the CDR3 is TGCGCCAGCAGCTTGGGCCTGAACACTGAAGCTTTCTTT.

This chain uses TRBV9 with TRBJ2-1; 7 positions agree with TRBD1. Germline loops: CDR1 SGDLS, CDR2 YYNGEE. V shed 2 bases, J shed 8 bases, and the junction held 10 bases outside the gene matches. This CDR3 has 15 amino acids. CDR3 nucleotides: TGTGCCAGCAGCGTTACCGGGACAGTTCTAGATGAGCAGTTCTTC. This gives the protein CASSVTGTVLDEQFF.

The rearrangement links TRBV21-1 to TRBJ1-6; TRBD1 was called by the table and not checked on the DNA. TRBV21-1 is termed a pseudogene. The CDR3 spans 15 residues. The CDR3 spells CASGQIENGCSPLHF. The CDR3 nucleotides read TGTGCCAGTGGACAGATCGAAAATGGTTGCTCACCCCTCCACTTT.

J is TRBJ2-5 and V is TRBV10-3; TRBD2 agrees at 8 bases. The junction had 12 bases not matched to a gene; V was cut back by 10 bases and J by 2 bases. Germline CDR1 is ENHRY and CDR2 is SYGVKD. This CDR3 comprises 15 residues. The CDR3 sequence is CASGTNSGAQETQYF. The CDR3 DNA sequence: TGTGCCAGTGGTACCAATAGCGGGGCACAAGAGACCCAGTACTTC.

V and J are TRBV3-1 (or the pseudogene TRBV3-2) and TRBJ2-7; D is tentatively TRBD1 or TRBD2 (6 bases each). The V end was cut by 7 bases, the J end by 2 bases, with 21 bases between. Germline loops: CDR1 LGHDT, CDR2 YNNKEL (reference sequence). The CDR3 extends over 16 amino acids. CDR3 in amino acids: CASTREGGKGTYEQYF. CDR3 DNA: TGTGCCAGCACCCGAGAGGGGGGCAAAGGCACCTACGAGCAGTACTTC.

This clone was counted a few times. The chain has TRBV5-6 and TRBJ1-2; D possibly corresponds to TRBD1 (5 bases). The CDR3 is 12 residues long. Germline CDR1 is SGHDT and CDR2 is YYEEEE. V lost 5 bases and J 12 bases, leaving 17 bases between the germline ends. The CDR3 region is CASRGGSVVNTF. The DNA for the CDR3 is TGTGCCAGCAGGGGGGGATCGGTAGTGAACACCTTC.

This clone has a handful of counts. The gene calls are TRBV24-1 and TRBJ2-2; D is perhaps TRBD1 or TRBD2 (6 bases each). Trimming took off 2 bases at V and 4 bases at J, with 16 bases between the two ends. The CDR3 has 17 amino acids. The germline V gene has CDR1 KGHDR and CDR2 SFDVKD. In DNA, the CDR3 is TGTGCCACCAGTGATTCCGTCCCCGGGGGCTCCACCGGGGAGCTGTTTTTT. Its protein product is CATSDSVPGGSTGELFF.

CDR3 DNA sequence: TGTGCCAGCAGCCCGCGATCGAGCTCCTACGAGCAGTACTTC. As protein: CASSPRSSSYEQYF. The chain couples TRBV9 to TRBJ2-7, with no clear D. Germline V gene sequence: CDR1 SGDLS, CDR2 YYNGEE. The CDR3 has 14 residues. Trimming shortened V by 4 bases and J by 0 bases, and 11 bases separated the two germline ends.

The chain combines TRBV5-1 with TRBJ2-7; 9 bases match TRBD1. Germline values: CDR1 SGHRS, CDR2 YFSETQ. V trimming: 3 bases; J trimming: 6 bases; junction bases outside the gene matches: 4. There are 13 residues in the CDR3. CDR3 protein: CASSWGQGGEQYF. CDR3 coding DNA: TGCGCCAGCAGCTGGGGACAGGGAGGCGAGCAGTACTTC.

The chain couples TRBV3-1 (or the pseudogene TRBV3-2) to TRBJ2-7; perhaps TRBD2 as D (5 bases). Germline V gene sequence: CDR1 LGHDT, CDR2 YNNKEL (reference sequence). The CDR3 spans 14 residues. V dropped 2 bases and J dropped 5 bases, with 13 bases sitting between them. This CDR3 reads CASSQMEVTNEQYF. CDR3 nucleotides: TGTGCCAGCAGCCAAATGGAGGTTACTAACGAGCAGTACTTC.

The chain links TRBV7-8 to TRBJ1-2; maybe TRBD1 (5 bases). The V gene lost 6 bases and the J gene lost 8 bases, with 19 bases spanning the gap. The germline gives CDR1 SGHVS, CDR2 FQNEAQ. This CDR3 is 14 amino acids long. In nucleotides, the CDR3 is TGTGCCAGCAGTTCCAGGGAGCAGGGTGGAGGCTACACCTTC. This encodes CASSSREQGGGYTF.

The J gene is TRBJ1-1, the V gene TRBV5-6; D might be TRBD1 (5 bases). V lost 3 bases and J 7 bases, leaving 13 bases between the germline ends. CDR1 and CDR2 from the germline V gene are SGHDT and YYEEEE. This CDR3 is 13 amino acids long. CDR3 sequence: CASSSGFSREAFF. The CDR3 region has the DNA TGTGCCAGCAGCTCAGGGTTCTCACGTGAAGCTTTCTTT.

The chain joins TRBV2 to TRBJ2-1, with 10 bases lining up with TRBD1. The CDR3 runs 17 residues. Trimming removed 4 bases from V and 9 bases from J; junction bases left unmatched: 15. Germline CDR1 is SNHLY and CDR2 is FYNNEI. The DNA for the CDR3 is TGTGCCAGCAGTGCGCTGACAGGGGGCACTATGGTTGGTGAGCAGTTCTTC. As protein: CASSALTGGTMVGEQFF.

This clone has only a few counts. The CDR3 protein is CATSQDSRDKIPEAFF. The CDR3 nucleotides are TGTGCCACCAGTCAGGACTCCCGGGACAAGATACCCGAAGCTTTCTTT. The V and J genes are TRBV24-1 and TRBJ1-1, with D perhaps TRBD1 (6 bases). With 6 bases removed from V and 8 bases from J, the gap between germline ends came to 24 bases. This CDR3 has 16 residues. The germline V gene encodes CDR1 KGHDR and CDR2 SFDVKD.

The chain recombines TRBV6-6 with TRBJ1-6; possible D gene TRBD1, 6 bases. The CDR3 is 15 amino acids. V lost 0 bases and J lost 10, with 13 bases in between. CDR1 and CDR2 from the germline V gene are MNHNY and SVGAGI (reference sequence). CDR3 amino acids: CASSYSWGLKSPLHF. The CDR3 coding sequence is TGTGCCAGCAGTTACTCGTGGGGGCTGAAGTCACCCCTCCACTTT.

The V and J genes are TRBV6-1 and TRBJ1-4, with no clear D. The CDR3 contains 17 residues. From germline, CDR1 is MNHNS and CDR2 SASEGT. The V end was cut by 3 bases, the J end by 7 bases, with 21 bases between. The CDR3 protein is CASSDYIRAELSEKLFF. The CDR3 DNA sequence: TGTGCCAGCAGTGATTATATACGGGCCGAGTTATCTGAAAAACTGTTTTTT.

The gene calls are TRBV28 and TRBJ2-5; possible D gene TRBD1, 5 bases. In germline, CDR1 is MDHEN, CDR2 SYDVKM. This CDR3 contains 13 residues. The ends were cut back, 3 bases at V and 2 bases at J, with 7 bases in the middle. The CDR3 spells CASSFDRQETQYF. DNA of the CDR3: TGTGCCAGCAGTTTCGACAGACAAGAGACCCAGTACTTC.

A single count supports this clone. This chain links TRBV4-2 with TRBJ1-1; possibly TRBD1 for D (6 bases). In germline, CDR1 is LGHNA, CDR2 YNFKEQ. V was shortened by 1 base and J by 4 bases, with 13 bases between the two germline ends. The CDR3 length is 15 residues. CDR3 in amino acids: CASSQVGGASTEAFF. CDR3 sequence (DNA): TGTGCCAGCAGCCAAGTTGGGGGCGCAAGCACTGAAGCTTTCTTT.